The 32 T cell receptor beta chains presented below share a single source sample, sequenced in a study of cytotoxic CD8 clonotypes in ibrutinib-treated CLL. Repertoires were generated with immunoSEQ multiplex PCR, while TCRdb's copy carries only in-frame clones and drops some. This sample has more than 50,000 clones, with roughly 50% found just once. The source was PBMCs, collected after 12 months of ibrutinib treatment. The receptors were sampled from a human donor with chronic lymphocytic leukemia.

This clone occurred a few times. This rearrangement joins TRBV6-1 to TRBJ2-5; the match to TRBD2 covers 7 bases. The V and J ends lost 8 bases and 4 bases, in that order; junction bases with no gene match: 7. The CDR3 extends over 13 amino acids. Per germline, CDR1 MNHNS and CDR2 SASEGT. CDR3 coding DNA: TGTGCCAGCCGCCGCGGGGGAAGAGAGACCCAGTACTTC. Its protein is CASRRGGRETQYF.

The chain combines TRBV5-4 with TRBJ2-2; TRBD2 agrees at 11 bases. Unmatched junction bases numbered 2, after V lost 0 bases and J lost 4 bases. CDR1 and CDR2 (germline): SGHNT, YYREEE (reference sequence). The CDR3 consists of 16 residues. This CDR3 reads CASSLGLAGLTGELFF. The CDR3 DNA is TGTGCCAGCAGCTTGGGACTAGCGGGGCTCACCGGGGAGCTGTTTTTT.

This clone occurred a few times. The genes are TRBV18 and TRBJ1-2; TRBD1 agrees at 11 bases. Trimming took 4 bases from V and 3 from J; bases not matched to a gene: 10. This CDR3 contains 17 residues. Per germline, CDR1 KGHSH and CDR2 LQKENI. The DNA for the CDR3 is TGTGCCAGCTCACGTAAGACACCGGGACAGGGGGACTATGGCTACACCTTC. Amino acids: CASSRKTPGQGDYGYTF.

This clone occurred a few times. V gene TRBV5-1 combines with J gene TRBJ1-5; TRBD1 matches 8 bases. The CDR3 is made up of 15 amino acids. Germline lookup yields CDR1 SGHRS and CDR2 YFSETQ. V shed 0 bases, J shed 7 bases, and the junction held 6 bases outside the gene matches. CDR3 residues: CASSLGQGARQPQHF. The CDR3, as DNA: TGCGCCAGCAGCTTGGGTCAGGGGGCACGCCAGCCCCAGCATTTT.

There are many counts of this clone. The chain links TRBV6-5 to TRBJ1-2; 7 nucleotides align to TRBD1. This CDR3 spans 13 amino acids. V lost 5 bases to trimming and J lost 9 bases; unmatched junction nucleotides: 9. CDR1 MNHEY and CDR2 SVGAGI come from the germline V gene. The CDR3 DNA reads TGTGCCAGCAGTAACCGACAGGGTGGCAGCTACACCTTC. Its protein is CASSNRQGGSYTF.

This clone appeared a few times. The rearrangement uses TRBV15 and TRBJ1-2, with D possibly being TRBD1 (5 bases). V lost 1 base and J lost 8, with 20 bases in between. Per germline, CDR1 LNHNV and CDR2 YYDKDF (reference sequence). The CDR3 covers 16 residues. CDR3: CATSRARRGVEKGYTF. CDR3 DNA: TGTGCCACCAGCAGAGCGAGAAGAGGGGTCGAGAAAGGCTACACCTTC.

CDR3 residues: CASYPSLGYGYTF. The CDR3, as DNA: TGTGCCAGCTACCCCTCTTTGGGCTATGGCTACACCTTC. V usage is TRBV7-9 and J usage is TRBJ1-2; no definite D call. This CDR3 is 13 amino acids long. The germline gives CDR1 SEHNR, CDR2 FQNEAQ (reference sequence). Trimming cost V 8 bases and J 4 bases, with 14 bases left between them. The full variable domain, in which reference TRBV7-9 and TRBJ1-2 provide the parts outside the CDR3, is DTGVSQNPRHKITKRGQNVTFRCDPISEHNRLYWYRQTLGQGPEFLTYFQNEAQLEKSRLLSDRFSAERPKGSFSTLEIQRTEQGDSAMYLCASYPSLGYGYTFGSGTRLTVV.

The chain links TRBV6-5 to TRBJ2-1; the match to TRBD2 covers 14 bases. V shed 0 bases and J 9 bases; nucleotides not matched to a gene: 4. Germline CDR1 reads MNHEY; CDR2 reads SVGAGI. The length of the CDR3 is 16 residues. The CDR3 bases are TGTGCCAGCAGTTACTCGGGACTAGCGGGAGTGGGTGAGCAGTTCTTC. It yields the protein CASSYSGLAGVGEQFF.

This clone was observed a handful of times. The chain links TRBV28 to TRBJ1-4, with D tentatively TRBD1 (5 bases). Per the germline V gene, CDR1 is MDHEN and CDR2 is SYDVKM. V was cut by 5 bases and J by 10 bases, with 11 bases left in between. CDR3 length equals 12 residues. In nucleotides, the CDR3 is TGTGCCAGCAGTCCCGACAGCGCAAAACTGTTTTTT. Its protein is CASSPDSAKLFF. Combining the CDR3 with reference TRBV28 and TRBJ1-4 gives the whole variable domain DVKVTQSSRYLVKRTGEKVFLECVQDMDHENMFWYRQDPGLGLRLIYFSYDVKMKEKGDIPEGYSVSREKKERFSLILESASTNQTSMYLCASSPDSAKLFFGSGTQLSVL.

The gene calls are TRBV6-1 and TRBJ1-5, with a tentative D call TRBD1 (5 bases). The V end was cut by 3 bases, the J end by 10 bases, with 16 bases between. CDR3 size: 14 residues. Germline assignment: CDR1 MNHNS and CDR2 SASEGT. CDR3 bases: TGTGCCAGCAGTGACCTTGGGACCATGGGCCCCCAGCATTTT. Encoded protein: CASSDLGTMGPQHF.

The V gene is TRBV5-1, the J gene TRBJ2-3; D possibly uses TRBD1 or TRBD2 (6 bases each). The CDR3 loop spans 15 amino acids. Trimming removed 6 bases from V and 1 base from J, with 15 bases in between. Germline V lookup: CDR1 SGHRS, CDR2 YFSETQ. The CDR3 nucleotides read TGCGCCAGCACCCCTAGGGGGGCGGGCACAGATACGCAGTATTTT. Its protein is CASTPRGAGTDTQYF. The full variable domain, with the rest looked up from reference TRBV5-1 and TRBJ2-3, is KAGVTQTPRYLIKTRGQQVTLSCSPISGHRSVSWYQQTPGQGLQFLFEYFSETQRNKGNFPGRFSGRQFSNSRSEMNVSTLELGDSALYLCASTPRGAGTDTQYFGPGTRLTVL.

The gene calls are TRBV5-4 and TRBJ2-3; D perhaps matches TRBD1 (5 bases). Germline V gene data show CDR1 as SGHNT and CDR2 as YYREEE (reference sequence). CDR3 length equals 14 residues. V was shortened by 0 bases and J by 3 bases, with 8 bases between the two germline ends. The DNA of the CDR3 is TGTGCCAGCAGCTTGGGTAGGGGAACAGATACGCAGTATTTT. Translated: CASSLGRGTDTQYF.

The chain recombines TRBV7-9 with TRBJ1-1; D not certain. V was pared by 2 bases and J by 7 bases, with 8 bases between. CDR1 SEHNR and CDR2 FQNEAQ come from the germline V gene (reference sequence). This CDR3 comprises 12 residues. This CDR3 is CASSLKGNEAFF. Written as DNA, the CDR3 is TGTGCCAGCAGCTTAAAGGGCAATGAAGCTTTCTTT.

CDR3 sequence (DNA): TGTGCCAGCAGCTTAGGACAGTCTAGAGGGGGCTACACCTTC. It codes for CASSLGQSRGGYTF. The chain recombines TRBV11-2 with TRBJ1-2, with a tentative D call TRBD1 (5 bases). CDR3 length equals 14 residues. CDR1 and CDR2 from the germline V gene are SGHAT and FQNNGV. Trimming removed 1 base at V and 8 bases at J, with 14 bases between.

This clone was observed many times. This chain links TRBV6-1 with TRBJ2-5, with D perhaps matching TRBD1 or TRBD2 (5 bases each). This CDR3 is 14 amino acids long. Germline loops: CDR1 MNHNS, CDR2 SASEGT. The V gene lost 5 bases and the J gene lost 2 bases, with 12 bases spanning the gap. The CDR3 sequence: CASSTMGVQETQYF. The DNA of the CDR3 is TGTGCCAGCAGTACTATGGGGGTTCAAGAGACCCAGTACTTC.

The rearrangement uses TRBV28 and TRBJ1-6; D unclear. The germline CDR1 and CDR2 sequences are MDHEN and SYDVKM. This CDR3 is 11 amino acids long. V was shortened by 8 bases and J by 7 bases, with 6 bases between the two germline ends. The CDR3: CASSGNSPLHF. The CDR3 nucleotides are TGTGCCAGCTCAGGAAATTCACCCCTCCACTTT.

This clone has more than one count but fewer than ten. The CDR3 nucleotides read TGCGCCAGCCGACGGTACACAAGCTCTGGGGCCAACGTCCTGACTTTC. Its translation is CASRRYTSSGANVLTF. This chain links TRBV5-1 with TRBJ2-6, with D unresolved. The CDR3 covers 16 residues. V was clipped by 7 bases and J by 0 bases, with 14 bases between them. The germline V gene encodes CDR1 SGHRS and CDR2 YFSETQ.

The gene calls are TRBV29-1 and TRBJ2-1, with 10 bases that match TRBD2. V lost 5 bases, J lost 9 bases, and 10 bases stayed unmatched. Per germline, CDR1 SQVTM and CDR2 ANQGSEA. This CDR3 comprises 14 residues. The DNA for the CDR3 is TGCAGCGTTACTTCTCTAGCGGGAGTGGGTGAGCAGTTCTTC. It yields the protein CSVTSLAGVGEQFF.

The chain uses TRBV19 and TRBJ1-1; TRBD1 matches 7 bases. V dropped 5 bases and J dropped 4; count of bases not matched to a gene: 7. This CDR3 comprises 14 residues. Per the germline V gene, CDR1 is LNHDA and CDR2 is SQIVND (reference sequence). DNA for the CDR3: TGTGCCAGTAGTCACAGGGGTGCGGCCACTGAAGCTTTCTTT. Amino acid sequence: CASSHRGAATEAFF.

This clone was seen only a few times. The gene calls are TRBV4-1 and TRBJ2-1; 7 nucleotides agree with TRBD2. Germline loops: CDR1 MGHRA, CDR2 YSYEKL. The junction had 13 bases not matched to a gene; V was cut back by 1 base and J by 4 bases. The CDR3 sequence is 18 residues long. The CDR3, as DNA: TGCGCCAGCAGCCAAGCCCCACGTGGGGGAGGGTTGTACAATGAGCAGTTCTTC. This sequence encodes CASSQAPRGGGLYNEQFF.

The rearrangement joins TRBV19 to TRBJ1-4; D gene uncertain. Between the trimmed V and J ends, which lost 5 bases and 7 bases, there was a span of 11 bases. CDR3 length equals 13 residues. Germline CDR1 LNHDA, CDR2 SQIVND (reference sequence). The CDR3 DNA reads as TGTGCCAGTAGTGTTTGGCCTTCTGAAAAACTGTTTTTT. Amino acid sequence: CASSVWPSEKLFF. Full variable domain (rest looked up from reference TRBV19 and TRBJ1-4): DGGITQSPKYLFRKEGQNVTLSCEQNLNHDAMYWYRQDPGQGLRLIYYSQIVNDFQKGDIAEGYSVSREKKESFPLTVTSAQKNPTAFYLCASSVWPSEKLFFGSGTQLSVL.

The chain recombines TRBV5-1 with TRBJ1-6, with D unresolved. Germline V gene sequence: CDR1 SGHRS, CDR2 YFSETQ. The CDR3 has 15 residues. V was clipped by 5 bases and J by 4 bases, with 13 bases between them. The CDR3 sequence is CASSPDGNYNSPLHF. CDR3 nucleotide sequence: TGCGCCAGCAGTCCCGACGGGAATTATAATTCACCCCTCCACTTT.

V gene TRBV5-1 combines with J gene TRBJ1-1; D not certain. This CDR3 region has 11 residues. V was shortened by 9 bases and J by 4 bases, with 10 bases between the two germline ends. Germline V gives CDR1 SGHRS, CDR2 YFSETQ. The CDR3 loop reads CATRSSTEAFF. The CDR3 bases are TGCGCCACCAGGTCCTCCACTGAAGCTTTCTTT.

The gene calls are TRBV7-8 and TRBJ2-5; D is undetermined. Trimming cost V 4 bases and J 1 base, with 4 bases left between them. Per germline, CDR1 SGHVS and CDR2 FQNEAQ. CDR3 length: 12 amino acids. CDR3: CASSWGQETQYF. In DNA form, the CDR3 reads TGTGCCAGCAGCTGGGGCCAAGAGACCCAGTACTTC.

The table lists this clone with many counts. The rearrangement joins TRBV6-1 to TRBJ2-2; possibly TRBD1 for D (6 bases). Trimming took off 6 bases at V and 1 base at J, with 9 bases between the two ends. The germline gives CDR1 MNHNS, CDR2 SASEGT. CDR3 length: 14 residues. In nucleotides, the CDR3 is TGTGCCAGCAGGGGACAAGTGAACACCGGGGAGCTGTTTTTT. It encodes CASRGQVNTGELFF.

J is TRBJ1-5 and V is TRBV18, with D unclear. Deletions cut 2 bases from V and 6 bases from J, with 8 bases between. The CDR3 has 13 residues. Germline assignment: CDR1 KGHSH and CDR2 LQKENI. CDR3 in DNA: TGTGCCAGCTCACCAACGGTAGTTCAGCCCCAGCATTTT. This gives the protein CASSPTVVQPQHF.

CDR3 nucleotide sequence: TGTGCCAGCACTACGCCGGGACTAGCGGGTAAACGGGGCACAGATACGCAGTATTTT. This translates into CASTTPGLAGKRGTDTQYF. The V gene is TRBV13, the J gene TRBJ2-3; 12 bases are a match to TRBD2. The trim removed 7 bases at V and 1 base at J, leaving 15 bases unmatched. Germline V CDR1 and CDR2: PRHDT, FYEKMQ (reference sequence). The CDR3 has 19 amino acids.

This rearrangement joins TRBV29-1 to TRBJ1-4; 9 bases align to TRBD1. J lost 8 bases, V lost 6 bases, and 7 bases had no gene match. The CDR3 is made up of 13 amino acids. The germline CDR1 and CDR2 sequences are SQVTM and ANQGSEA. Here the CDR3 reads CSVYDRGREKLFF. Written as DNA, the CDR3 is TGCAGCGTCTACGACAGGGGGAGAGAAAAACTGTTTTTT.

This clone has only a few counts. The chain links TRBV4-1 to TRBJ2-1, with a tentative D call TRBD2 (7 bases). The CDR3 loop spans 18 amino acids. Germline V gene data show CDR1 as MGHRA and CDR2 as YSYEKL. V lost 0 bases and J lost 7, with 22 bases in between. The chain's CDR3 is CASSQDLGGSRGRNEQFF. For the CDR3, the DNA is TGCGCCAGCAGCCAAGATTTGGGCGGGAGCCGGGGGCGGAATGAGCAGTTCTTC.

The chain couples TRBV28 to TRBJ2-5; the match to TRBD2 covers 8 bases. With V trimmed by 6 bases and J by 4 bases, 13 bases remained unmatched. The CDR3 spans 16 residues. CDR1 is MDHEN and CDR2 is SYDVKM in the germline V gene. CDR3 amino acids: CASRDTGLVFRETQYF. Written as DNA, the CDR3 is TGTGCCAGCAGAGATACGGGACTAGTTTTCCGAGAGACCCAGTACTTC.

The rearrangement links TRBV11-3 to TRBJ1-4; D uncertain. The CDR3 totals 17 residues. V was clipped by 4 bases and J by 0 bases, with 15 bases between them. Looked up from germline, CDR1 is SGHNT and CDR2 is YENEEA. CDR3 protein: CASSCIDLIATNEKLFF. The DNA for the CDR3 is TGTGCCAGCAGCTGTATTGACTTAATTGCAACTAATGAAAAACTGTTTTTT. Using reference TRBV11-3 and TRBJ1-4 for the parts outside the CDR3, the full variable domain is EAGVVQSPRYKIIEKKQPVAFWCNPISGHNTLYWYLQNLGQGPELLIRYENEEAVDDSQLPKDRFSAERLKGVDSTLKIQPAELGDSAVYLCASSCIDLIATNEKLFFGSGTQLSVL.

The chain couples TRBV29-1 to TRBJ1-2; D ambiguous. V lost 4 bases to trimming and J lost 3 bases, with 18 bases between them. This CDR3 spans 15 amino acids. Germline V gene sequence: CDR1 SQVTM, CDR2 ANQGSEA. This CDR3 reads CSVAPHLNRDYGYTF. The CDR3 DNA reads as TGCAGCGTTGCCCCCCATCTTAATAGGGACTATGGCTACACCTTC. Looking up the rest from reference TRBV29-1 and TRBJ1-2 gives the full variable domain: SAVISQKPSRDICQRGTSLTIQCQVDSQVTMMFWYRQQPGQSLTLIATANQGSEATYESGFVIDKFPISRPNLTFSTLTVSNMSPEDSSIYLCSVAPHLNRDYGYTFGSGTRLTVV.